This T cell receptor (beta chain) was captured in a study of T cell repertoires in cytomegalovirus infection. Overall study context: Both recently identified HLA-C-restricted and well-studied HLA-B-restricted CMV epitopes were used in the study. Signatures in public TCR beta sequences pointed to both CMV infection and matching HLA type. Notes on the study in general: HLA-C-restricted, CMV-specific TCR beta clonotypes were dominant ex vivo. Public TCR beta family frequency separated CMV-and-HLA carriers, including in an independent cohort.

The V gene's germline CDR1 is MNHEY and CDR2 SVGEGT. The CDR3 is 13 amino acids. Trimming stripped 5 bases from V and 3 bases from J, with 8 bases between. A note on this clonotype: What it binds is unknown.

TCRdb ran MiXCR on the reads and lists one entry per CDR3 protein. The table includes 450,000 to 650,000 distinct CDR3 sequences, about 40% detected once. This specimen consisted of cultured PBMCs, obtained from culture after CMV antigen stimulation. This TCR derives from a human donor in good health (CMV status not recorded). Some clones in this sample may be carry-over from other donors' samples. J is TRBJ2-1 and V is TRBV6-2 or TRBV6-3, with TRBD1 as a possible D gene (6 bases). CDR3 DNA sequence: TGTGCCAGCAGTCGGGACATCTACAATGAGCAGTTCTTC. Translation: CASSRDIYNEQFF.